This T cell receptor beta chain was retrieved from a study of T cell responses to AZD1222 COVID-19 vaccine. The study's findings and limits: Possibly, clonal diversity was underestimated; donors were largely white British and included more females. Close to half of all spike-specific TCRs reportedly target regions of the variants that are unmutated.

Some clones are missing from TCRdb's copy, which holds only in-frame ones; the method was immunoSEQ multiplex PCR. The sample records more than 150,000 clones, around 90% being singletons. Note on this clone: Its specificity is not known.

V was clipped by 1 base and J by 14 bases, with 12 bases between them. The CDR3 length is 13 residues. Looked up from germline, CDR1 is SGHDN and CDR2 is FVKESK. The chain uses TRBV14 and TRBJ1-6; TRBD1 might be the D (6 bases). The source was peripheral blood, collected 28 days after the second AZD1222 dose. This clonotype was sampled from an adult who received the AZD1222 COVID-19 vaccine. CDR3 region: CASSQVPGTTLHF. CDR3 bases: TGTGCCAGCAGCCAAGTCCCCGGGACAACCCTCCACTTT.